This is a list of T cell receptor beta chains from one sample in a study of response to subunit inactivated influenza vaccine. TCRdb called the RT-PCR reads again in MiXCR, with one record for every CDR3 protein. Here the sample spans approximately 500,000 distinct CDR3 sequences, 13% to 15% being singletons. This specimen was PBMCs from blood, taken about 13 days after vaccination. The receptor set was obtained from a man in his fifties or sixties who received an inactivated influenza vaccine. Each CDR3 is given with its conserved first and last residue. D genes are given only for firm matches. Some rows have no size entry. The others give once, few or many, or a class for an expanded clone.

V gene: TRBV5-1; clone size: -; J gene: TRBJ1-1; D gene: -; CDR3 DNA: TGCGCCAGCAGCGGGATAGTGAACACTGAAGCTTTCTTT; CDR3 protein: CASSGIVNTEAFF
V gene: TRBV4-3; clone size: -; J gene: TRBJ2-2; D gene: -; CDR3 DNA: TGCGCCAGCAGCCAAGAACTGGCCGGGGCCCGCGGGGAGCTGTTTTTT; CDR3 protein: CASSQELAGARGELFF
V gene: TRBV5-1; clone size: many; J gene: TRBJ2-1; D gene: -; CDR3 DNA: TGCGCCAGCAGCTTGGGACAGATAGCCTACAATGAGCAGTTCTTC; CDR3 protein: CASSLGQIAYNEQFF
V gene: TRBV7-6; clone size: -; J gene: TRBJ2-7; D gene: TRBD1; CDR3 DNA: TGTGCCAGCAGCTTAGCCGGGACAGGGGTCTCCTACGAGCAGTACTTC; CDR3 protein: CASSLAGTGVSYEQYF
V gene: TRBV2; clone size: few; J gene: TRBJ2-2; D gene: -; CDR3 DNA: TGTGCCAGCAATGGGGACGTCGGGGAGCTGTTTTTT; CDR3 protein: CASNGDVGELFF
V gene: TRBV5-1; clone size: few; J gene: TRBJ1-4; D gene: -; CDR3 DNA: TGCGCCAGCAGCTTGACGGGATCTAATGAAAAACTGTTTTTT; CDR3 protein: CASSLTGSNEKLFF
V gene: TRBV12-3/TRBV12-4; clone size: few; J gene: TRBJ2-7; D gene: -; CDR3 DNA: TGTGCCAGCAGTTTAAGCCCTGCGGGACGCGAGCAGTACTTC; CDR3 protein: CASSLSPAGREQYF
V gene: TRBV10-3; clone size: -; J gene: TRBJ1-4; D gene: -; CDR3 DNA: TGTGCCACGACGGACGGCCCCCGTGGAAAACTGTTTTTT; CDR3 protein: CATTDGPRGKLFF
V gene: TRBV5-1; clone size: -; J gene: TRBJ2-1; D gene: TRBD2; CDR3 DNA: TGCGCCAGCAGCAGGAACCTAGCGGGTTCCTACAATGAGCAGTTCTTC; CDR3 protein: CASSRNLAGSYNEQFF
V gene: TRBV20-1; clone size: few; J gene: TRBJ1-2; D gene: TRBD1; CDR3 DNA: TGCAGTGCTTTGGGACAGGGACACGGCTATGGCTACACCTTC; CDR3 protein: CSALGQGHGYGYTF
V gene: TRBV4-1; clone size: few; J gene: TRBJ2-1; D gene: -; CDR3 DNA: TGCGCCAGCAGCCAAGGTTTCAAAAAGGGTGGGAACAATGAGCAGTTCTTC; CDR3 protein: CASSQGFKKGGNNEQFF
V gene: TRBV4-1; clone size: -; J gene: TRBJ2-1; D gene: -; CDR3 DNA: TGCGCCAGCAGCCAGAATACGGGGGTGCAGTTCTTC; CDR3 protein: CASSQNTGVQFF
V gene: TRBV5-1; clone size: -; J gene: TRBJ1-2; D gene: -; CDR3 DNA: TGCGCCAGCAGCGTGACAGGTGGACTATATGGCTACACCTTC; CDR3 protein: CASSVTGGLYGYTF
V gene: TRBV6-2/TRBV6-3; clone size: -; J gene: TRBJ1-4; D gene: -; CDR3 DNA: TGTGCCAGCAGTTCTCATAACCGGGGAACAGGCCGATTT; CDR3 protein: CASSSHNRGTGRF
V gene: TRBV19; clone size: -; J gene: TRBJ2-4; D gene: -; CDR3 DNA: TGTGCCAGTAGTTTAGTGGAGGGGGCTTTAAACATTCAGTACTTC; CDR3 protein: CASSLVEGALNIQYF
V gene: TRBV10-3; clone size: -; J gene: TRBJ2-1; D gene: -; CDR3 DNA: TGTGCCTCCGGGTACGTACTAAACAATGAGCAGTTCTTC; CDR3 protein: CASGYVLNNEQFF
V gene: TRBV24-1; clone size: many; J gene: TRBJ2-1; D gene: TRBD2; CDR3 DNA: TGTGCCACCAGTGAGCCCGGGACTAGCGGATACAATGAGCAGTTCTTC; CDR3 protein: CATSEPGTSGYNEQFF
V gene: TRBV5-1; clone size: -; J gene: TRBJ2-7; D gene: TRBD2; CDR3 DNA: TGCGCCAGCAGCAGTAGCGGGAGGGCTCCAACCGAGCAGTACTTC; CDR3 protein: CASSSSGRAPTEQYF
V gene: TRBV14; clone size: -; J gene: TRBJ2-1; D gene: TRBD1; CDR3 DNA: TGTGCCAGCAGCCAAGGGACAGGGGTATCCTCCTACAATGAGCAGTTCTTC; CDR3 protein: CASSQGTGVSSYNEQFF
V gene: TRBV2; clone size: -; J gene: TRBJ2-3; D gene: TRBD2; CDR3 DNA: TGTGCCAGCAGAGAATCCCTCGGGGGGACAGATACGCAGTATTTT; CDR3 protein: CASRESLGGTDTQYF
V gene: TRBV19; clone size: -; J gene: TRBJ2-5; D gene: -; CDR3 DNA: TGTGCCAGTACCGCTGGCTGGGGGCCCCAAGAGACCCAGTACTTC; CDR3 protein: CASTAGWGPQETQYF
V gene: TRBV6-7; clone size: few; J gene: TRBJ2-2; D gene: -; CDR3 DNA: TGTGCCAGCAGTCCGCGAGAAAACGACACCGGGGAGCTGTTTTTT; CDR3 protein: CASSPRENDTGELFF
V gene: TRBV5-1; clone size: many; J gene: TRBJ2-1; D gene: TRBD2; CDR3 DNA: TGCGCCAGCAGCTTCAGGCTAGCGGGGGCCCTAGTTGGGAATGAGCAGTTCTTC; CDR3 protein: CASSFRLAGALVGNEQFF
V gene: TRBV5-8; clone size: few; J gene: TRBJ2-1; D gene: TRBD1; CDR3 DNA: TGTGCCAGCAAAGCCGGGACAGATCACAATGAGCAGTTCTTC; CDR3 protein: CASKAGTDHNEQFF
V gene: TRBV28; clone size: few; J gene: TRBJ2-3; D gene: -; CDR3 DNA: TGTGCCAGCAGTTTGGAGGGGGCGCTTCCTAGAGATACGCAGTATTTT; CDR3 protein: CASSLEGALPRDTQYF
V gene: TRBV20-1; clone size: few; J gene: TRBJ1-3; D gene: -; CDR3 DNA: TGCAGTGCTGAGCCGGGCCCGAGGGGAAACACCATATATTTT; CDR3 protein: CSAEPGPRGNTIYF
V gene: TRBV6-2/TRBV6-3; clone size: -; J gene: TRBJ2-3; D gene: -; CDR3 DNA: TGTGCCAGCAGTTCAGCACTAGCAGGGGGTACGCAGTATTTT; CDR3 protein: CASSSALAGGTQYF
V gene: TRBV18; clone size: once; J gene: TRBJ2-2; D gene: -; CDR3 DNA: TGTGCCAGCTCACGGCCGGGACTGAACACCGGGGAGCTGTTTTTT; CDR3 protein: CASSRPGLNTGELFF
V gene: TRBV4-3; clone size: few; J gene: TRBJ2-5; D gene: -; CDR3 DNA: TGCGCCAGCAGCCAAGCTCCCAGGGGCGTCGAGACCCAGTACTTC; CDR3 protein: CASSQAPRGVETQYF
V gene: TRBV10-3; clone size: -; J gene: TRBJ2-1; D gene: -; CDR3 DNA: TGTGCCGCTTTACAGGAGGGAGGCCGGGGTGAGCAGTTCTTC; CDR3 protein: CAALQEGGRGEQFF
V gene: TRBV30; clone size: many; J gene: TRBJ2-3; D gene: TRBD2; CDR3 DNA: TGTGCCTGGAGTGTTCTAGCGGGTGGCCCAGATACGCAGTATTTT; CDR3 protein: CAWSVLAGGPDTQYF
V gene: TRBV6-2/TRBV6-3; clone size: few; J gene: TRBJ2-7; D gene: TRBD2; CDR3 DNA: TGTGCCAGCACTTCCCGGCCGGGGACTAGAGGCTCCTACGAGCAGTACTTC; CDR3 protein: CASTSRPGTRGSYEQYF
V gene: TRBV9; clone size: -; J gene: TRBJ2-2; D gene: TRBD2; CDR3 DNA: TGTGCCAGCAGCGCCACGGGACTAGCGGACGGGGAGCTGTTTTTT; CDR3 protein: CASSATGLADGELFF
V gene: TRBV5-1; clone size: few; J gene: TRBJ1-2; D gene: -; CDR3 DNA: TGCGCCAGCAGCTCAGCCGGGGCCGCTATGGGCTACACCTTC; CDR3 protein: CASSSAGAAMGYTF
V gene: TRBV11-2; clone size: few; J gene: TRBJ1-4; D gene: -; CDR3 DNA: TGTGCCAGCAGCTTAGATCCGAAGGGGGGAAAACTGTTTTTT; CDR3 protein: CASSLDPKGGKLFF
V gene: TRBV7-8; clone size: few; J gene: TRBJ1-5; D gene: TRBD1; CDR3 DNA: TGTGCCAGCAGCCAGAGCTCGGGACAGGGGATTGATCAGCCCCAGCATTTT; CDR3 protein: CASSQSSGQGIDQPQHF
V gene: TRBV20-1; clone size: -; J gene: TRBJ1-4; D gene: -; CDR3 DNA: TGCAGTGCTAGAGATAACAGAGCAACTAATGAAAAACTGTTTTTT; CDR3 protein: CSARDNRATNEKLFF
V gene: TRBV11-1; clone size: few; J gene: TRBJ2-5; D gene: TRBD2; CDR3 DNA: TGTGCCAGCAGCCCGGGCCTGGTAAATCTGGGACTAGCGGGGAACCAAGAGACCCAGTACTTC; CDR3 protein: CASSPGLVNLGLAGNQETQYF
V gene: TRBV11-1; clone size: few; J gene: TRBJ2-6; D gene: TRBD1; CDR3 DNA: TGTGCCAGCAGCTTAGCTCCAGGGGGCTCTGGGGCCAACGTCCTGACTTTC; CDR3 protein: CASSLAPGGSGANVLTF
V gene: TRBV4-2; clone size: -; J gene: TRBJ2-1; D gene: TRBD2; CDR3 DNA: TGTGCCAGCAGCCAGGATAGCGGGAGGGCGGGGAATGAGCAGTTCTTC; CDR3 protein: CASSQDSGRAGNEQFF
V gene: TRBV2; clone size: -; J gene: TRBJ2-3; D gene: TRBD2; CDR3 DNA: TGTGCCAGCAGTGACGGAACTAGCGGCGGTGATACGCAGTATTTT; CDR3 protein: CASSDGTSGGDTQYF
V gene: TRBV2; clone size: -; J gene: TRBJ1-6; D gene: -; CDR3 DNA: TGTGCCAGCAAACGGTCGTCGGGTGATGGGACACCCCTCCACTTT; CDR3 protein: CASKRSSGDGTPLHF
V gene: TRBV7-9; clone size: few; J gene: TRBJ1-6; D gene: -; CDR3 DNA: TGTGCCAGCAGCTTAGTGGAGGGGTATAATTCACCCCTCCACTTT; CDR3 protein: CASSLVEGYNSPLHF
V gene: TRBV2; clone size: few; J gene: TRBJ2-1; D gene: -; CDR3 DNA: TGTGCCAGCAGTTTTGTCGATGAGCAGTTCTTC; CDR3 protein: CASSFVDEQFF
V gene: TRBV20-1; clone size: -; J gene: TRBJ1-2; D gene: TRBD1; CDR3 DNA: TGCAGTGCAACCGCCGGGACAGGGAAAAGCGGCTACACCTTC; CDR3 protein: CSATAGTGKSGYTF
V gene: TRBV11-1; clone size: -; J gene: TRBJ2-2; D gene: TRBD2; CDR3 DNA: TGTGCCAGCAGGCGGCTTACGGGACTAGCGGGAGGTTCGAACACCGGGGAGCTGTTTTTT; CDR3 protein: CASRRLTGLAGGSNTGELFF
V gene: TRBV7-9; clone size: many; J gene: TRBJ2-1; D gene: -; CDR3 DNA: TGTGCCAGCATCTTGTCGGGGGATGAGCAGTTCTTC; CDR3 protein: CASILSGDEQFF
V gene: TRBV20-1; clone size: few; J gene: TRBJ2-2; D gene: -; CDR3 DNA: TGCAGTGCTAAGGTTGGGCTAGCGAGTGTCACCGGGGAGCTGTTTTTT; CDR3 protein: CSAKVGLASVTGELFF
V gene: TRBV11-2; clone size: few; J gene: TRBJ2-3; D gene: -; CDR3 DNA: TGTGCCAGCAGCTCCCCCCGTGGGGTCACAGATACGCAGTATTTT; CDR3 protein: CASSSPRGVTDTQYF